The clone carrying this TCR beta chain was recorded a few times. Antigen specificity is unknown. The V and J ends lost 3 bases and 3 bases respectively, with 5 bases between them. Germline assignment: CDR1 LNHDA and CDR2 SQIVND (reference sequence). This CDR3 region has 12 residues. These data originate in a study of CD8 T cells in Susac syndrome. Study findings and constraints: In total CD8+ repertoires, roughly 15 Susac-specific public clones were found, and in CD8+ TEMRA repertoires, a few were found.

cDNA came from approximately 0.5 to 1 ug RNA primed by random hexamers. Each CDR3 protein is one row after TCRdb ran MiXCR on the immunoSEQ multiplex PCR reads. The table lists 100,000 to 150,000 distinct CDR3 sequences, over 85% of them singletons. From blood CD8+ and CD4+ T cells, the TCR beta chain was sequenced. The sequence was collected from a human donor with Susac syndrome. The chain uses TRBV19 and TRBJ1-1; D gene unclear. The sample consisted of CD8+ T cells from PBMCs. The CDR3 DNA follows: TGTGCCAGTAGTATGGGGTACACTGAAGCTTTCTTT. It codes for CASSMGYTEAFF.